The subject of this entry is one T cell receptor (beta chain). Its antigen remains unidentified. V shed 4 bases and J shed 0 bases, with 15 bases lying between them. Germline loops: CDR1 LGHNA, CDR2 YSLEER. CDR3 length equals 17 residues. The data were obtained in a study of blood T cells in healthy people across ages. Study outcomes and limitations: Observed TCR beta diversity per million T cells went down as age went up. This fall followed a roughly linear course with age.

A second about 7 to 12 cycle PCR used barcoded and J-beta primers. TCRdb independently ran MiXCR on the 5' RACE reads; one entry per CDR3 protein. The table includes 1.2 million to 1.5 million distinct CDR3 sequences, around 59% detected once. This TCR was recovered from a man between 18 and 35 years old in good health. This sequence joins TRBV4-3 and TRBJ1-4; D ambiguous. The sequenced material came from blood. The CDR3 coding sequence is TGCGCCAGCAGCCCCGGAGCCGGATCCGCAACTAATGAAAAACTGTTTTTT. This translates into CASSPGAGSATNEKLFF.